The present T cell receptor (beta chain) was sequenced within a study of CXCR4 blockade with PD-1 therapy in pancreatic cancer (dated by TCRdb to between 2018 and 2020). Turning to the overall study: The study combined multiplex immunohistochemistry and TCRbeta immunosequencing of resected pancreatic ductal adenocarcinoma with ex vivo slice culture testing PD-1 and CXCR4 blockade. To look at intratumoral heterogeneity, the researchers TCR-sequenced two geographically distinct regions from each of roughly 6 tumors.

Remarks on this clone: What antigen it recognizes has not been identified. The junction departs from germline at one end; a sequencing error may be responsible.

TCRbeta CDR3 regions were immunosequenced from extracted DNA using the immunoSEQ Assay at Adaptive Biotechnologies. Per the authors' processing: To measure the absolute abundance of each unique TCRbeta CDR3, the sequences were collapsed and filtered. Clonality, calculated using only productive in-frame rearrangements, was defined as 1 minus Pielou's evenness. For regional overlap, the top 100 nucleotide rearrangements were followed across paired samples, and the Morisita index was used to compare paired samples against unrelated samples. Convergence of nucleotide rearrangements onto identical amino acid sequences was assessed with the immunoSEQ Rearrangement Details tool. Sourced from immuneACCESS, this table was stored by TCRdb with only in-frame sequences that have V and J called. A share of the clones is absent; for the studies checked, an unresolved V gene accounts for under half, and the remainder has no known explanation. V and J calls and clone size follow that table, whereas D and trimming were derived from the DNA. The sample table shows about 3,500 clones, and 50% are seen once. The ten most abundant clones make up over 15% of the sample.

What the research found in general, with its limitations: Because only TCRbeta chains were sequenced, true antigen-specificity overlap of convergent dominant clones was left unconfirmed pending paired alpha-beta single-cell sequencing. A strong correlation was found between amino acid clone frequency and the number of distinct nucleotide rearrangements encoding each amino acid clone, suggesting convergent selection by common tumor antigens. Tumors showed clonal expansion, with mean productive clonality 0.14 versus 0.05 in healthy blood, but clonality did not correlate with survival.

None of the patients whose archived tumor blocks were used had received neoadjuvant therapy prior to resection. For the preserved-tissue arm, the study drew on around 30 surgical resection samples taken from 24 pancreatic ductal adenocarcinoma patients who had not been treated previously. For the resection arm, DNA was extracted from ten 5-micron curls of FFPE tumor adjacent to the multiplex immunohistochemistry slide. The CDR3 has 15 amino acids, counting the end cysteine and phenylalanine. Kept here is only the CDR3 DNA, which spans 45 bases and is read in frame from base 1. Reading the germline V gene (reference sequence) gives CDR1 LNHDA and CDR2 SQIVND.

The TCR sequence derives from a human donor with pancreatic ductal adenocarcinoma. The V and J segments used are TRBV19 and TRBJ2-2, with no confidently assigned D gene. Sequenced sample: tumor tissue. This receptor carries the CDR3 CASSPLGTNTRELFF. The bases are TGTGCCAGTAGTCCTCTAGGAACGAACACCAGGGAGCTGTTTTTT.